Presented here are 12 T cell receptor beta chains from one specimen sequenced in a study of T cells in tuberculosis. Sequencing was performed with immunoSEQ multiplex PCR; in TCRdb, only in-frame clones are kept and a portion is missing. The data contain more than 35,000 clones, around 96% of them singletons. The source material was PBMCs. Receptor source: a donor between 5 and 29 years old with latent tuberculosis or without tuberculosis infection.

This clone has just one count. CDR3 sequence reads: CASSIMGRGFGETQYF. CDR3 DNA sequence: TGTGCCAGTAGTATAATGGGCAGGGGATTTGGGGAGACCCAGTACTTC. The rearrangement links TRBV19 to TRBJ2-5, with D perhaps TRBD1 (6 bases). Trimming stripped 2 bases from V and 5 bases from J, with 18 bases between. The CDR3 extends over 16 amino acids. Germline-derived CDR1 and CDR2 are LNHDA and SQIVND (reference sequence).

The rearrangement joins TRBV6-1 to TRBJ2-1; unclear D gene. Between the trimmed V and J ends, which lost 2 bases and 7 bases, there was a span of 15 bases. The CDR3 is made up of 15 amino acids. The V gene's germline CDR1 is MNHNS and CDR2 SASEGT. CDR3: CASSENLWNRNEQFF. The DNA for the CDR3 is TGTGCCAGCAGTGAAAACCTTTGGAACAGAAATGAGCAGTTCTTC.

This chain connects TRBV11-1 to TRBJ2-6; D perhaps matches TRBD2 (6 bases). The germline gives CDR1 SGHAT, CDR2 FQDESV (reference sequence). The CDR3 is made up of 15 amino acids. V shed 5 bases and J shed 3 bases, with 11 bases lying between them. The CDR3 spells CASSIISGGANVLTF. For the CDR3, the DNA is TGTGCCAGCAGCATTATTAGCGGTGGGGCCAACGTCCTGACTTTC.

Note on this clone: Distinct nucleotide sequences in the sample also encode this CDR3. This chain joins TRBV9 and TRBJ1-2; D possibly corresponds to TRBD1 (5 bases). Germline CDR1 reads SGDLS; CDR2 reads YYNGEE. The CDR3 consists of 13 residues. V lost 2 bases and J lost 2, with 7 bases in between. CDR3 region: CASSVDSNYGYTF. In DNA, the CDR3 is TGTGCCAGCAGCGTCGACAGCAACTATGGCTACACCTTC.

The CDR3 is CASIRDSGSIGELFF. The CDR3 DNA sequence: TGTGCCAGCATTAGGGATAGCGGGAGTATCGGGGAGCTGTTTTTT. The chain employs TRBV6-6 and TRBJ2-2; 9 nucleotides line up with TRBD2. Germline CDR1 MNHNY, CDR2 SVGAGI (reference sequence). V was clipped by 7 bases and J by 7 bases; unmatched bases: 10. CDR3 length equals 15 residues.

The chain couples TRBV5-4 to TRBJ1-1; D remains unclear. This CDR3 region has 14 residues. With 4 bases removed from V and 1 base from J, the gap between germline ends came to 11 bases. The germline gives CDR1 SGHNT, CDR2 YYREEE (reference sequence). The CDR3 nucleotides read TGTGCCAGCAGCGCGAGAGCCCAGAACACTGAAGCTTTCTTT. This encodes CASSARAQNTEAFF. Drawing the rest from reference TRBV5-4 and TRBJ1-1, the complete variable domain is ETGVTQSPTHLIKTRGQQVTLRCSSQSGHNTVSWYQQALGQGPQFIFQYYREEENGRGNFPPRFSGLQFPNYSSELNVNALELDDSALYLCASSARAQNTEAFFGQGTRLTVV.

This clone showed up just once. The chain has TRBV19 and TRBJ1-1; 12 bases are a match to TRBD1. This CDR3 has 16 amino acids. Germline CDR1 LNHDA, CDR2 SQIVND (reference sequence). The junction had 10 bases not matched to a gene; V was cut back by 6 bases and J by 5 bases. Here the CDR3 DNA reads TGTGCCAGTAGCCCAGGGACAGGGGGCGACCGGACTGAAGCTTTCTTT. Protein product: CASSPGTGGDRTEAFF.

The CDR3 loop reads CASSFDRGSYNEQFF. CDR3 nucleotides: TGTGCCAGCAGCTTCGACAGGGGATCCTACAATGAGCAGTTCTTC. This rearrangement joins TRBV7-2 to TRBJ2-1, with 8 positions matching TRBD1. This CDR3 comprises 15 residues. The V and J ends lost 3 bases and 1 base, in that order; junction bases with no gene match: 2. Germline CDR1 SGHTA, CDR2 FQGNSA.

The rearrangement uses TRBV5-1 and TRBJ2-5; TRBD1 agrees at 7 bases. V lost 3 bases and J lost 3; bases outside the gene matches: 2. CDR3 length: 13 amino acids. Germline CDR1 is SGHRS and CDR2 is YFSETQ. The CDR3 region has the DNA TGCGCCAGCAGCTACGGACAGGAAGAGACCCAGTACTTC. This gives the protein CASSYGQEETQYF.

This rearrangement joins TRBV7-9 to TRBJ2-7; TRBD1 might be the D (6 bases). From germline, CDR1 is SEHNR and CDR2 FQNEAQ (reference sequence). This CDR3 comprises 13 residues. The V gene lost 2 bases and the J gene lost 2 bases, with 7 bases spanning the gap. The CDR3: CASSLTGTYEQYF. The CDR3 region has the DNA TGTGCCAGCAGCTTAACAGGGACCTACGAGCAGTACTTC.

V is TRBV19 and J is TRBJ2-1, with 8 nucleotides matching TRBD2. Germline V gene sequence: CDR1 LNHDA, CDR2 SQIVND (reference sequence). With 0 bases clipped from V and 5 bases from J, the junction kept 6 bases outside the gene matches. This CDR3 has 16 amino acids. For the CDR3, the DNA is TGTGCCAGTAGTATAGACGGACTAGCCCTGGACAATGAGCAGTTCTTC. Translated: CASSIDGLALDNEQFF. The variable domain in full, with the rest retrieved from reference TRBV19 and TRBJ2-1, is DGGITQSPKYLFRKEGQNVTLSCEQNLNHDAMYWYRQDPGQGLRLIYYSQIVNDFQKGDIAEGYSVSREKKESFPLTVTSAQKNPTAFYLCASSIDGLALDNEQFFGPGTRLTVL.

V usage is TRBV25-1 and J usage is TRBJ2-3; D call uncertain. Germline lookup yields CDR1 MGHDK and CDR2 SYGVNS. With 3 bases removed from V and 6 bases from J, the gap between germline ends came to 7 bases. This CDR3 is 12 amino acids long. DNA of the CDR3: TGTGCCAGCAGTGAGGAGAGTGATACGCAGTATTTT. It translates to CASSEESDTQYF.